Below, 21 T cell receptor beta chains from the same sample are listed, as sequenced in a study of shared clonotypes between healthy human individuals. Assay used: immunoSEQ multiplex PCR; TCRdb lists only in-frame clones, some missing. The data contain under 850,000 clones, nearly 95% of them seen just once; the ten biggest clones take up approximately 25%. CD8 cells classed as naive were CD45RO-negative and positively selected for CCR7, excluding terminally differentiated effector memory CD45RA+ cells. Material: naive CD8+ T cells sorted from blood. The receptor set was obtained from a man aged 30 to 39 in good health.

The chain joins TRBV7-9 to TRBJ1-2; TRBD1 might be the D (5 bases). The CDR3 sequence is 15 residues long. V was clipped by 1 base and J by 8 bases, with 17 bases between them. The germline CDR1 and CDR2 sequences are SEHNR and FQNEAQ (reference sequence). The CDR3 bases are TGTGCCAGCAGCTTAGGGGACCGTGCAATGGAGGGCTACACCTTC. It codes for CASSLGDRAMEGYTF.

This chain joins TRBV6-5 and TRBJ2-7; a weak D match, TRBD2 (6 bases). CDR1 and CDR2 from the germline V gene are MNHEY and SVGAGI. Trimming took 0 bases from V and 2 from J, leaving 11 bases between them. The CDR3 is made up of 15 amino acids. CDR3 sequence: CASSYSGGTAYEQYF. In DNA form, the CDR3 reads TGTGCCAGCAGTTACTCGGGCGGGACCGCCTACGAGCAGTACTTC.

This chain links TRBV29-1 with TRBJ2-5, with D possibly TRBD2 on 5 matching bases. The CDR3 runs 15 residues. Per germline, CDR1 SQVTM and CDR2 ANQGSEA. V was trimmed by 1 base and J by 4 bases, leaving 16 bases between them. The CDR3 bases are TGCAGCGTTGAAGGCGACCTCCGGGGTTCAGAGACCCAGTACTTC. Its translation is CSVEGDLRGSETQYF.

V is TRBV7-9 and J is TRBJ2-1, with D tentatively TRBD2 (5 bases). Trimming pared 6 bases from V and 5 bases from J, leaving 8 bases between. Germline V CDR1 and CDR2: SEHNR, FQNEAQ (reference sequence). The CDR3 extends over 12 amino acids. CDR3 loop: CASRSSDNEQFF. The CDR3 DNA follows: TGTGCCAGCAGAAGTAGCGACAATGAGCAGTTCTTC.

This clone has a single count. This sequence joins TRBV7-9 and TRBJ1-3; D gene unclear. Germline CDR1 and CDR2: SEHNR and FQNEAQ (reference sequence). The CDR3 is 16 amino acids. The V gene lost 5 bases and the J gene lost 4 bases, with 18 bases spanning the gap. DNA of the CDR3: TGTGCCAGCAGCCCCGCATGGGGTGTGCAGGGAAACACCATATATTTT. Encoded protein: CASSPAWGVQGNTIYF.

In this sample, this clone turned up once. The CDR3 is CATHGGLAGTGELFF. In DNA, the CDR3 is TGTGCCACGCATGGGGGGCTAGCGGGCACCGGGGAGCTGTTTTTT. The rearrangement joins TRBV27 to TRBJ2-2; 8 bases match TRBD2. This CDR3 is 15 amino acids long. V trimming: 10 bases; J trimming: 4 bases; junction bases outside the gene matches: 11. Germline assignment: CDR1 MNHEY and CDR2 SMNVEV (reference sequence).

The chain joins TRBV10-3 to TRBJ1-5, with no clear D. The V gene's germline CDR1 is ENHRY and CDR2 SYGVKD. CDR3 length: 14 residues. V was trimmed by 2 bases and J by 0 bases, leaving 5 bases between them. CDR3 DNA sequence: TGTGCCATCAGTGAGAGAAGTAGCAATCAGCCCCAGCATTTT. Its protein product is CAISERSSNQPQHF.

This chain connects TRBV27 to TRBJ2-7; D unresolved. Looked up from germline, CDR1 is MNHEY and CDR2 is SMNVEV (reference sequence). The CDR3 consists of 14 residues. V lost 5 bases to trimming and J lost 1 base, with 12 bases between them. CDR3 residues: CASSAARKSYEQYF. The CDR3 region has the DNA TGTGCCAGCAGTGCCGCTAGGAAATCCTACGAGCAGTACTTC.

Remarks on this clone: Other DNA sequences in the sample encode the same CDR3. The genes are TRBV7-2 and TRBJ2-3; D not resolved. Germline V gives CDR1 SGHTA, CDR2 FQGNSA. The CDR3 runs to 13 residues. V was cut by 0 bases and J by 2 bases, with 3 bases left in between. This CDR3 reads CASSLAPTDTQYF. CDR3 nucleotides: TGTGCCAGCAGCTTAGCACCCACAGATACGCAGTATTTT.

The chain has TRBV6-1 and TRBJ1-5; TRBD1 might be the D (6 bases). The CDR3 is 14 amino acids. Germline assignment: CDR1 MNHNS and CDR2 SASEGT. The germline V and J ends were trimmed by 5 bases and 1 base, with 9 bases remaining between them. The chain's CDR3 is CASSQGSSNQPQHF. The DNA of the CDR3 is TGTGCCAGCAGTCAGGGGTCCAGCAATCAGCCCCAGCATTTT.

The V and J genes are TRBV25-1 and TRBJ1-2; 11 positions agree with TRBD1. Trimming cost V 8 bases and J 8 bases; bases outside gene matches: 4. The CDR3 consists of 12 residues. Germline values: CDR1 MGHDK, CDR2 SYGVNS. The CDR3 spells CASGQGAKGYTF. In DNA, the CDR3 is TGTGCCAGCGGACAGGGGGCAAAAGGCTACACCTTC.

The rearrangement joins TRBV7-3 to TRBJ2-7, with 8 positions matching TRBD1. This CDR3 is 13 amino acids long. CDR1 is SGHTA and CDR2 is FQGTGA in the germline V gene. The V gene end was trimmed by 5 bases and the J gene end by 6 bases; junction bases not matched to a gene: 6. CDR3 DNA: TGTGCCAGCAGCCCAGGACAGGGCGGCGAGCAGTACTTC. Its protein is CASSPGQGGEQYF.

This clone was seen once. This chain's CDR3 is CSVYPSGRNEQFF. CDR3 DNA: TGCAGCGTTTATCCTAGCGGGAGAAATGAGCAGTTCTTC. V usage is TRBV29-1 and J usage is TRBJ2-1; 10 positions match TRBD2. Germline V gene sequence: CDR1 SQVTM, CDR2 ANQGSEA. The V and J ends lost 5 bases and 7 bases, in that order; junction bases with no gene match: 5. The CDR3 consists of 13 residues.

The chain couples TRBV5-4 to TRBJ2-1, with D possibly being TRBD1 or TRBD2 (7 bases each). CDR3 length: 13 residues. CDR1 and CDR2 from the germline V gene are SGHNT and YYREEE (reference sequence). V gave up 4 bases and J gave up 7 bases, with 12 bases separating them. The CDR3 DNA is TGTGCCAGCAGCCCCCAGGGGGGGAATGAGCAGTTCTTC. Its translation is CASSPQGGNEQFF.

The sample holds one count of this clone. The chain employs TRBV27 and TRBJ2-3; no clear D. The V end was cut by 7 bases, the J end by 0 bases, with 11 bases between. Looked up from germline, CDR1 is MNHEY and CDR2 is SMNVEV (reference sequence). The length of the CDR3 is 14 residues. This CDR3 is CASIPPDSTDTQYF. The CDR3 bases are TGTGCCAGCATCCCTCCTGACAGCACAGATACGCAGTATTTT.

This clone showed up just a few times. Different DNA sequences within this sample yield the same CDR3. The rearrangement links TRBV7-9 to TRBJ1-5; D remains unclear. CDR3 length equals 12 residues. Germline V gene data show CDR1 as SEHNR and CDR2 as FQNEAQ (reference sequence). V was cut by 1 base and J by 3 bases, with 1 base left in between. In DNA form, the CDR3 reads TGTGCCAGCAGCTTAGACAATCAGCCCCAGCATTTT. Its protein product is CASSLDNQPQHF. The variable domain in full, completed from reference TRBV7-9 and TRBJ1-5, reads DTGVSQNPRHKITKRGQNVTFRCDPISEHNRLYWYRQTLGQGPEFLTYFQNEAQLEKSRLLSDRFSAERPKGSFSTLEIQRTEQGDSAMYLCASSLDNQPQHFGDGTRLSIL.

Notes on this clone: A far larger clone differs by one base, so this is likely a read error. Other DNA sequences in the sample encode the same CDR3. The chain has TRBV28 and TRBJ1-5; D gene ambiguous. CDR1 MDHEN and CDR2 SYDVKM come from the germline V gene. V was clipped by 2 bases and J by 7 bases, with 3 bases between them. This CDR3 has 11 amino acids. The CDR3 sequence is CASSLGQPQHF. CDR3 coding DNA: TGTGCCAGCAGTTTAGGGCAGCCCCAGCATTTT.

This clone was recorded only once. The V and J genes are TRBV7-9 and TRBJ2-7; TRBD1 is a possible D gene (5 bases). The CDR3 consists of 16 residues. Trimming removed 5 bases from V and 1 base from J, with 18 bases in between. Germline V gene sequence: CDR1 SEHNR, CDR2 FQNEAQ (reference sequence). CDR3: CASSPYPTEPSYEQYF. DNA of the CDR3: TGTGCCAGCAGCCCCTATCCGACAGAACCTTCCTACGAGCAGTACTTC. Full variable domain (missing parts from reference TRBV7-9 and TRBJ2-7): DTGVSQNPRHKITKRGQNVTFRCDPISEHNRLYWYRQTLGQGPEFLTYFQNEAQLEKSRLLSDRFSAERPKGSFSTLEIQRTEQGDSAMYLCASSPYPTEPSYEQYFGPGTRLTVT.

The table lists this clone with a few counts. The chain employs TRBV11-2 and TRBJ1-2, with unresolved D. Looked up from germline, CDR1 is SGHAT and CDR2 is FQNNGV. The V gene lost 7 bases and the J gene lost 6 bases, with 18 bases spanning the gap. The CDR3 loop spans 14 amino acids. This CDR3 reads CASTREWGVDGYTF. For the CDR3, the DNA is TGTGCCAGCACCCGAGAGTGGGGAGTGGATGGCTACACCTTC.

In DNA, the CDR3 is TGCAGCGTTGGGGGGACAGGGAATAACTATGGCTACACCTTC. The encoded protein is CSVGGTGNNYGYTF. The genes are TRBV29-1 and TRBJ1-2, with 9 bases lining up with TRBD1. Germline V gene sequence: CDR1 SQVTM, CDR2 ANQGSEA. The CDR3 consists of 14 residues. Trimming cost V 4 bases and J 1 base; bases outside gene matches: 4.

CDR3 in amino acids: CASIGTRAFYEQYF. CDR3 DNA sequence: TGTGCCAGTATAGGGACACGGGCGTTCTACGAGCAGTACTTC. The chain couples TRBV28 to TRBJ2-7; D may be TRBD1 (6 bases). The CDR3 is made up of 14 amino acids. V was shortened by 9 bases and J by 3 bases, with 18 bases between the two germline ends. The V gene's germline CDR1 is MDHEN and CDR2 SYDVKM. Complete variable domain (other parts from reference TRBV28 and TRBJ2-7): DVKVTQSSRYLVKRTGEKVFLECVQDMDHENMFWYRQDPGLGLRLIYFSYDVKMKEKGDIPEGYSVSREKKERFSLILESASTNQTSMYLCASIGTRAFYEQYFGPGTRLTVT.